The 19 T cell receptor beta chains reported below all come from one sample, sequenced in a study of T cells after yellow fever vaccination. Via MiXCR, TCRdb re-called the 5' RACE reads, giving one row per CDR3 protein. The sample includes around 30,000 distinct CDR3 sequences, 6.3% of them seen just once. Specimen: PBMCs, either bulk or a sorted T-cell subset (CD4+, CD8+, memory, or dextramer-sorted; not recorded which), collected on the day of the yellow fever booster vaccination. These receptors were collected from a man aged 25 to 45 who received the YFV17D yellow fever vaccine.

This clonotype has at least ten counts. V gene TRBV20-1 combines with J gene TRBJ1-2, with unresolved D. Trimming left V 5 bases short and J 8 bases short, with 12 bases between. CDR1 is DFQATT, CDR2 SNEGSKA, per germline (reference sequence). This CDR3 comprises 11 residues. The CDR3 spells CSARSEWGYTF. The DNA for the CDR3 is TGCAGTGCTCGTAGTGAGTGGGGCTACACCTTC.

This clonotype appeared many times. The chain uses TRBV7-2 and TRBJ2-1; D gene unclear. This CDR3 has 11 residues. CDR1 and CDR2 from the germline V gene are SGHTA and FQGNSA. V was clipped by 5 bases and J by 4 bases, with 3 bases between them. This CDR3 is CASSEYNEQFF. CDR3 bases: TGTGCCAGCAGCGAATACAATGAGCAGTTCTTC. The full variable domain, its missing parts supplied by reference TRBV7-2 and TRBJ2-1, is GAGVSQSPSNKVTEKGKDVELRCDPISGHTALYWYRQSLGQGLEFLIYFQGNSAPDKSGLPSDRFSAERTGGSVSTLTIQRTQQEDSAVYLCASSEYNEQFFGPGTRLTVL.

This clonotype was picked up many times. The V call is TRBV27, the J call TRBJ2-5; 9 bases align to TRBD1. There are 14 residues in the CDR3. After removal of 5 bases from V and 5 bases from J, the junction contained 6 bases not matched to a gene. The germline gives CDR1 MNHEY, CDR2 SMNVEV (reference sequence). The CDR3 region is CASSLDRGWETQYF. Written as DNA, the CDR3 is TGTGCCAGCAGTCTCGACAGGGGGTGGGAGACCCAGTACTTC.

This rearrangement joins TRBV29-1 to TRBJ2-5; TRBD1 might be the D (5 bases). Germline V gene data show CDR1 as SQVTM and CDR2 as ANQGSEA. The CDR3 runs to 13 residues. Deletions cut 4 bases from V and 4 bases from J, with 13 bases between. This CDR3 is CSVANYQGETQYF. CDR3 DNA sequence: TGCAGCGTTGCCAACTATCAGGGAGAGACCCAGTACTTC.

Here the CDR3 reads CASSLGGRTEAFF. The CDR3 nucleotides read TGTGCCAGCAGTTTGGGGGGCAGGACTGAAGCTTTCTTT. V usage is TRBV12-3 or TRBV12-4 and J usage is TRBJ1-1; a possible D gene is TRBD1 (6 bases). The CDR3 contains 13 residues. The V end was cut by 3 bases, the J end by 5 bases, with 10 bases between.

This clonotype was counted at least ten times. The chain carries TRBV15 and TRBJ2-3; D tentatively fits TRBD1 or TRBD2 (6 bases each). The V gene's germline CDR1 is LNHNV and CDR2 YYDKDF (reference sequence). The V end lost 8 bases, the J end lost 2 bases, and 17 bases lay between the germline ends. The CDR3 sequence is 15 residues long. This CDR3 reads CATSPGALTTDTQYF. CDR3 in DNA: TGTGCCACCTCTCCGGGGGCACTAACCACAGATACGCAGTATTTT.

The rearrangement joins TRBV20-1 to TRBJ2-3; 9 positions agree with TRBD2. This CDR3 spans 17 amino acids. With V trimmed by 3 bases and J by 1 base, 11 bases remained unmatched. Germline V gene sequence: CDR1 DFQATT, CDR2 SNEGSKA (reference sequence). The CDR3 protein is CSARMAGGEAGTDTQYF. For the CDR3, the DNA is TGCAGTGCTAGGATGGCGGGAGGGGAGGCGGGCACAGATACGCAGTATTTT.

The rearrangement uses TRBV30 and TRBJ2-7; D call uncertain. Germline assignment: CDR1 GTSNPN and CDR2 SVGIG (reference sequence). Between the trimmed V and J ends, which lost 3 bases and 7 bases, there was a span of 13 bases. The CDR3 sequence is 12 residues long. DNA of the CDR3: TGTGCCTGGAGAGAACCCCTGGGAGAGCAGTACTTC. This encodes CAWREPLGEQYF.

There are many counts of this clonotype. V and J are TRBV10-3 and TRBJ1-1, with 7 nucleotides matching TRBD1. V gave up 5 bases and J gave up 1 base; unmatched junction bases: 4. The CDR3 has 14 residues. From germline, CDR1 is ENHRY and CDR2 SYGVKD. CDR3 in DNA: TGTGCCATCAGTTCTCAGGGGGAGAACACTGAAGCTTTCTTT. Protein sequence: CAISSQGENTEAFF.

The V gene is TRBV20-1, the J gene TRBJ2-3, with TRBD2 matching 8 bases. Looked up from germline, CDR1 is DFQATT and CDR2 is SNEGSKA (reference sequence). The V and J ends lost 2 bases and 6 bases, in that order; junction bases with no gene match: 10. The CDR3 totals 15 residues. CDR3: CSARSLREARDTQYF. CDR3 DNA: TGCAGTGCTAGATCCTTGCGGGAGGCCAGGGATACGCAGTATTTT.

Regarding this clonotype: A read error is possible here, since a much larger clone lies one base away. The chain has TRBV24-1 and TRBJ2-3; TRBD1 is a possible D gene (6 bases). The CDR3 has 13 amino acids. In germline, CDR1 is KGHDR, CDR2 SFDVKD. V was cut by 5 bases and J by 8 bases, with 13 bases left in between. CDR3 sequence reads: CATSAPDRSTQYF. CDR3 in DNA: TGTGCCACCAGTGCTCCGGACAGAAGTACGCAGTATTTT.

The chain combines TRBV30 with TRBJ2-1; 8 bases fit TRBD1. V shed 5 bases, J shed 6 bases, and the junction held 3 bases outside the gene matches. The CDR3 spans 12 residues. Per germline, CDR1 GTSNPN and CDR2 SVGIG (reference sequence). The CDR3 DNA sequence: TGTGCCTGGGACAGGGGTGGCAATGAGCAGTTCTTC. It yields the protein CAWDRGGNEQFF. Variable domain in full (rest from reference TRBV30 and TRBJ2-1): SQTIHQWPATLVQPVGSPLSLECTVEGTSNPNLYWYRQAAGRGLQLLFYSVGIGQISSEVPQNLSASRPQDRQFILSSKKLLLSDSGFYLCAWDRGGNEQFFGPGTRLTVL.

The sample holds many counts of this clonotype. This rearrangement joins TRBV6-2 or TRBV6-3 to TRBJ2-2; D is undetermined. V shed 0 bases and J shed 7 bases, with 12 bases lying between them. The CDR3 has 15 residues. Germline assignment: CDR1 MNHEY and CDR2 SVGEGT. The CDR3 protein is CASSYSSVENGELFF. As DNA, the CDR3 is TGTGCCAGCAGTTACTCTTCGGTGGAGAACGGGGAGCTGTTTTTT.

This clonotype was counted between two and nine times. The rearrangement uses TRBV6-1 and TRBJ2-6; D ambiguous. The CDR3 extends over 17 amino acids. Trimming took off 7 bases at V and 0 bases at J, with 16 bases between the two ends. Germline lookup yields CDR1 MNHNS and CDR2 SASEGT. The CDR3 coding sequence is TGTGCCAGCAAAGGGTTATGGTTTGGCTCTGGGGCCAACGTCCTGACTTTC. It specifies CASKGLWFGSGANVLTF.

In this sample, this clonotype turned up a few times. V and J are TRBV27 and TRBJ2-7, with D unresolved. V was cut by 4 bases and J by 2 bases, with 3 bases left in between. CDR1 MNHEY and CDR2 SMNVEV come from the germline V gene (reference sequence). The CDR3 runs to 11 residues. CDR3 protein: CASSSTYEQYF. CDR3 sequence (DNA): TGTGCCAGCAGTTCAACCTACGAGCAGTACTTC.

This clonotype was counted at least ten times. The rearrangement links TRBV28 to TRBJ2-1; possible D gene TRBD1, 5 bases. The germline CDR1 and CDR2 sequences are MDHEN and SYDVKM. Trimming took 3 bases from V and 2 from J, leaving 5 bases between them. CDR3 length equals 13 residues. CDR3: CASSLDTYNEQFF. The CDR3, as DNA: TGTGCCAGCAGTTTGGACACCTACAATGAGCAGTTCTTC. The variable domain in full, completed from reference TRBV28 and TRBJ2-1, reads DVKVTQSSRYLVKRTGEKVFLECVQDMDHENMFWYRQDPGLGLRLIYFSYDVKMKEKGDIPEGYSVSREKKERFSLILESASTNQTSMYLCASSLDTYNEQFFGPGTRLTVL.

This clonotype was seen ten or more times. The chain is built from TRBV10-3 and TRBJ2-1; TRBD2 agrees at 9 bases. The junction had 6 bases not matched to a gene; V was cut back by 8 bases and J by 7 bases. Germline-derived CDR1 and CDR2 are ENHRY and SYGVKD. The CDR3 length is 13 residues. CDR3 loop: CAIGREGANEQFF. Written as DNA, the CDR3 is TGTGCCATCGGGCGGGAGGGGGCGAATGAGCAGTTCTTC.

Concerning this clonotype: A much larger clone differs from this one at a single base, so this may be a read error. The rearrangement links TRBV4-1 to TRBJ2-6; D unclear. The CDR3 sequence is 14 residues long. CDR1 and CDR2 (germline): MGHRA, YSYEKL. Between the trimmed V and J ends, which lost 8 bases and 3 bases, there was a span of 11 bases. Written as DNA, the CDR3 is TGCGCCAGCTCTTTGGACGGTGGGGCCAACGTCCTGACTTTC. Translating gives CASSLDGGANVLTF.

This clonotype was counted many times. The V call is TRBV10-1, the J call TRBJ2-3; tentatively, D is TRBD1 (5 bases). The V gene's germline CDR1 is WNHNN and CDR2 SYGVQD (reference sequence). The CDR3 runs to 13 residues. Trimming shortened V by 6 bases and J by 6 bases, and 13 bases separated the two germline ends. CDR3 DNA sequence: TGCGCCAGCAGACCAGGGCCGGCGGATACGCAGTATTTT. It yields the protein CASRPGPADTQYF.